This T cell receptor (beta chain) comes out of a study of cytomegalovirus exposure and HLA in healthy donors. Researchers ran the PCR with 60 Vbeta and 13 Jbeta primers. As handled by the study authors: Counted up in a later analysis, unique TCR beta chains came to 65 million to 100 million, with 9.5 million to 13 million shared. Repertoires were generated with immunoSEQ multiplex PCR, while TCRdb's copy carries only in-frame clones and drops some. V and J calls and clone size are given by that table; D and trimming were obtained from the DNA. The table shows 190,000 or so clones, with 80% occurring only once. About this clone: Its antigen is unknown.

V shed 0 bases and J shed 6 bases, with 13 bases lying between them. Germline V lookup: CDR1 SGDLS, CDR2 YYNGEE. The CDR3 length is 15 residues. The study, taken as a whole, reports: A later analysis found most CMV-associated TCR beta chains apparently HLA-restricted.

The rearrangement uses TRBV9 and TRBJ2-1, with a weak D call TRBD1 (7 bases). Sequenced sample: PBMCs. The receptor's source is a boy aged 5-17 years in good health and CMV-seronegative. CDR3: CASSVEQGRGNEQFF. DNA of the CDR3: TGTGCCAGCAGCGTAGAACAGGGGCGGGGCAATGAGCAGTTCTTC.